This T cell receptor beta chain was captured by sequencing in a study of cytomegalovirus exposure and HLA in healthy donors (dated by TCRdb to about 2017). Regarding the research as a whole: An earlier analysis of fewer than 750 of the donors reported 276 Gb of sequence data and approximately 120 million unique TCR beta sequences obtained from around 180 million T cells. About 300 gigabases of sequencing data and approximately 80 million unique TCR sequences were included in an early release covering about 700 HLA-typed donors. Of the roughly 410 genotyped donors, 70% to 90% were placed in the genetic ancestry cluster associated with self-reported Caucasian donors. The study aimed to test whether cataloging public T cell receptors could reveal signatures of past pathogen exposure. Using immunosequencing, the study profiled T cell repertoires from about 650 subjects and related those repertoires to cytomegalovirus serostatus. Besides the first cohort of around 670 subjects, a separate validation cohort made up of 95 to 150 different subjects was used. High-throughput TCR immunosequencing, statistical association of individual TCRs with disease status, and machine learning were combined to predict cytomegalovirus infection status. To study patterns of TCR occurrence, a later analysis re-analyzed previously published TCR beta repertoires from 650 to 750 donors and added high-resolution HLA genotyping. The later analysis used no new phenotypic data to find candidate immune exposures, relying instead on TCR beta sequences and their occurrence across donors. To decide whether each TCR beta V gene segment behaved as functional or pseudogenic, an earlier analysis of some 600 of the donors relied on high-throughput TCR beta sequencing. Donor age, sex, ethnicity and CMV serostatus were compiled alongside the repertoire data. A later genetic analysis took genome-wide SNP genotypes for about 65% of the 666 donors and used that subset as a discovery cohort. Every discovery cohort repertoire had been produced on one sequencing platform. Both class I and class II loci were covered by HLA typing, at four-digit resolution. Typing coverage differed by locus: A, B, C, DRB1 and DQB1 were typed in about 620-630 donors, DQA1 in roughly 500, DPA1 in approximately 610, and DPB1 in 472. Because of strong linkage in the cohort, roughly five DR-DQ haplotypes were treated as single units for association and clustering. On average, approximately 250,000 unique TCR beta nucleotide sequences were sequenced per donor among some 420 genotyped donors of the cohort, with roughly 19% of those sequences being non-productive.

Worth noting for this clone: Its antigen remains undetermined. No qualities accompany the bases; no much larger clone lies one base away.

General conclusions and limits of the study: According to the authors, the approach could potentially be generalized to other disease states and immunological phenotypes. Sequencing depth was assumed to be roughly uniform across donors in the presence/absence analyses, though that assumption may not hold. Most TCR sequences were observed very rarely across donors, whereas some public TCRs were present in many individuals. A further reported finding was that TCR beta sequences accurately predicted the HLA-A and HLA-B alleles for most subjects in the first cohort. A later analysis found that most CMV-associated TCR beta chains appeared HLA-restricted, with HLA associations seemingly driven largely by CMV exposure. The sequencing pipeline was judged likely to have produced a cluster of highly shared sequence variants as a technical artifact. V-gene and J-gene trimming of TCR beta chains was associated with a missense DCLRE1C variant in a later genetic analysis, and the association was replicated in an independent cohort. Compared with the approximately 600-donor mean, donors in an Asian-associated ancestry cluster had fewer N-insertions in productive TCRs, according to a later genetic analysis. Because some donors lacked HLA typing at each locus, the association tests relied only on the typed subset. The cohort was sequenced for TCR beta chains only, and without alpha or paired-chain data the features that could be detected were limited. Linkage disequilibrium might explain the correlated functional status among segregating V segments, but an unknown experimental factor could not be ruled out. Several of the top co-occurrence clusters appeared to be linked to parvovirus B19, influenza, CMV and Epstein-Barr virus, according to a later analysis. Compared with equally common non-associated chains, HLA-associated TCR beta chains in a later analysis were more clonally expanded and had lower generation probabilities. The classifier was reported to diagnose cytomegalovirus status with high specificity and sensitivity in both the original and validation cohorts. Assigning TCR associations to individual alleles was difficult when HLA alleles, especially DR and DQ, strongly co-occurred. A few of the identified cytomegalovirus-associated TCR beta chains were confirmed in vitro to be specific for cytomegalovirus antigens. Because the 87-base-pair reads could not distinguish some IMGT-functional V segments, including TRBV6-2 and TRBV6-3, those segments were excluded. In the study, some 180 TCR beta chains were listed as associated with cytomegalovirus. Broadly in line with IMGT annotations, most TCR beta V segments showed up in productive rearrangements about 90% or about 30% of the time in an earlier analysis of approximately 640 of the donors. Because counts were too low, roughly 18 rarely observed V segments, including chromosome 9 orphons, were left out of the earlier analysis of 587 of the donors. A later analysis found that TCR association rates varied across HLA loci, with DRB1 alleles showing the most associated TCRs and HLA-C alleles the fewest. In a later analysis, some 18,000 TCR beta sequences were associated with specific HLA alleles at a false discovery rate of 0.05. CMV serostatus was the only immune exposure information available for the cohort.

The CDR3 has 15 amino acids, counting the end cysteine and phenylalanine. Only the CDR3 part of the read is kept: 45 bases, read in frame from the first base. CDR1 and CDR2 were assigned from the germline V gene as KGHSH and LQKENI. Trimming removed 0 bases from V and 1 base from J, leaving 7 bases between the germline ends. Library preparation employed the immunoSEQ multiplex PCR assay. A mixture of 60 forward primers for TCR Vbeta segments and 13 reverse primers for TCR Jbeta segments was used in the multiplex PCR. Amplification of the CDR3 region of rearranged TCR beta genes was performed with a multiplex PCR assay on genomic DNA. The Illumina HiSeq System was used to sequence the amplified TCR beta libraries as 87-base-pair reads. As for the original processing: Across the 670 or so repertoires, a later analysis counted 80 million or so unique TCR beta chains, roughly 11 million of which were shared by at least two donors. Raw reads were error-corrected and collapsed into unique sequences with a nearest-neighbor algorithm that merged closely related sequences to remove PCR and sequencing errors. V, D and J gene segments were assigned by aligning CDR3 sequences to IMGT reference sequences. For a sequence to be retained, a match of at least six nucleotides was required to both a V gene segment and a J gene segment. Rearrangements were called productive when the CDR3 lacked stop codons and stayed in frame with V and J; all others were non-productive. CDR3 was defined by IMGT convention, running from the second conserved V-encoded cysteine to the conserved J-encoded phenylalanine. The earlier analysis of 500 to 650 of the donors excluded any sequence lacking an unambiguous match to a single V gene segment. In an earlier analysis of about 590 of the donors, a V segment was called functional when productive rearrangements were above 56.7%, and segregating when the standard deviation between donors exceeded 5%. To diagnose cytomegalovirus status from the catalog of TCR beta chain sequences, a statistical classification framework was built. In a later analysis, V and J genes were assigned by comparing TCR nucleotide sequences against IMGT/GENE-DB human TR gene sequences. Using the TCRdist pipeline, a later analysis assigned CDR3 sequences along with most-parsimonious VDJ recombination scenarios. In a later analysis, each TCR beta chain was defined by its CDR3 amino acid sequence together with its V-gene family, and reads lacking a unique V-gene family were excluded. To address suspected cross-contamination and a sequencing artifact, a later analysis removed 550 to 750 highly shared, low-generation-probability nucleotide sequences. A later analysis calculated a clonal expansion index for each public chain from normalized within-repertoire ranks of inferred template counts. In a later analysis, generation probabilities were computed using a VDJ recombination model fitted to out-of-frame rearrangements, and the results were checked against IGoR. In a later analysis, TCR-TCR, TCR-HLA and TCR-CMV co-occurrence was scored with hypergeometric tests, and a repertoire-size bias correction was applied to TCR pairs. False discovery rates were estimated in a later analysis by permuting HLA or CMV assignments 20 times. In a later analysis, co-occurring TCRs were grouped with DBSCAN, and TCRdist sequence similarity was added when clustering was performed within HLA-allele-positive subsets. Repertoires with fewer than 30,000 or more than 120,000 public chains were left out of co-occurrence clustering, as were about 5 repertoires with anomalous nucleotide sharing. Imported from immuneACCESS, the table was reduced by TCRdb to in-frame sequences with V and J called. These copies leave out some clones; in studies compared against another copy, an unresolved V gene accounts for under half, and the cause of the remainder is not known. That table furnishes V, J and clone size, whereas the DNA furnished D and trimming. Recorded for this sample are 100,000 or so clones; roughly three quarters of them occurred a single time. The ten largest clonotypes hold approximately 4.1% of the sample.

The cohort comprised some 700 healthy bone marrow donors. Cohort members were all nominally healthy when sampled, although unrecorded immune exposures were likely present. The donor was CMV seropositive and belonged to the group of 250 to 350 seropositive cohort members. Every donor gave a peripheral blood sample, and the peripheral blood mononuclear cells from that sample were used for TCR beta sequencing. Genomic DNA extraction from the blood cell samples was performed with the Qiagen DNeasy Blood Extraction Kit. The rearrangement combines TRBV18 with TRBJ1-3; the D gene identity is not certain. The sequence came from a female donor in good health and CMV-seropositive. Sequenced: PBMCs. The CDR3 here reads CASSPPEASGNTIYF. At the DNA level, the sequence is TGTGCCAGCTCACCACCGGAGGCTTCTGGAAACACCATATATTTT.